This T cell receptor (beta chain) was obtained from a study of T cell responses to AZD1222 COVID-19 vaccine. Study outcomes and limitations: Females made up more of the donors, who were largely white British, and clonal diversity may have come out too low. Vaccination with two AZD1222 doses was followed by a rise in Spike-specific TCR breadth and depth.

Concerning this clone: Its antigen is not identified.

The protocol was immunoSEQ multiplex PCR, while the TCRdb copy is restricted to in-frame clones and leaves out a portion. Of 150,000 to 200,000 clones in the sample, about nine tenths were seen once. Germline V gene data show CDR1 as SGHVS and CDR2 as FQNEAQ. This CDR3 spans 14 amino acids. V was shortened by 5 bases and J by 1 base, with 11 bases between the two germline ends. The specimen comprised peripheral blood, sampled on day 0 of AZD1222 vaccination. The rearrangement uses TRBV7-8 and TRBJ2-5; D may be TRBD2 (5 bases). The source is an adult in good health. CDR3 coding DNA: TGTGCCAGCAGCCGCGCTGGAGGCCAAGAGACCCAGTACTTC. It is translated as CASSRAGGQETQYF.